The entry below describes one T cell receptor (beta chain). The sample originates from a study of blood T cell repertoires in COVID-19. Turning to the study itself: COVID-19 samples collected from the United States, Italy and Spain covered acute and convalescent phases.

Germline V lookup: CDR1 SGDLS, CDR2 YYNGEE. With 1 base removed from V and 0 bases from J, the gap between germline ends came to 10 bases. The CDR3 has 16 residues. The data were produced by immunoSEQ multiplex PCR, yet TCRdb's version contains in-frame clones alone and is incomplete. This sample has under 250,000 clones; about 85% occur once, and the top ten carry more than 6%. The specimen sequenced was peripheral blood. This sequence originates from an older woman with active or convalescent COVID-19. The rearrangement joins TRBV9 to TRBJ2-2; D perhaps matches TRBD1 (6 bases). CDR3 nucleotides: TGTGCCAGCAGCGTAACGGGACACCCGAACACCGGGGAGCTGTTTTTT. Its protein product is CASSVTGHPNTGELFF.